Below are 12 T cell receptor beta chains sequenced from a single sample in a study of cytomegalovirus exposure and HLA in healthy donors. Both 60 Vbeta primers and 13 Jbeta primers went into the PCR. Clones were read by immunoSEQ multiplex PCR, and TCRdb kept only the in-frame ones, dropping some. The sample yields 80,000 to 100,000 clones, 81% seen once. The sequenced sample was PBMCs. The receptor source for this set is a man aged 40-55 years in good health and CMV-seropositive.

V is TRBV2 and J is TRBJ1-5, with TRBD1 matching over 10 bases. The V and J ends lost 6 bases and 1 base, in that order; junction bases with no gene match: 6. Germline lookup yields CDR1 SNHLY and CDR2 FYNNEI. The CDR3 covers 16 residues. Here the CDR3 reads CASRKDRGFSNQPQHF. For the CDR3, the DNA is TGTGCCAGCAGAAAGGACAGGGGGTTCAGCAATCAGCCCCAGCATTTT.

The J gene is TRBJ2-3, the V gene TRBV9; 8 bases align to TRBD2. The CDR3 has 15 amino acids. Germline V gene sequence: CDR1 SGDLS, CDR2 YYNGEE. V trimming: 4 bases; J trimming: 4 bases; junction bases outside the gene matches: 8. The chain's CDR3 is CASSLDGGASDTQYF. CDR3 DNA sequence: TGTGCCAGCAGCCTTGACGGGGGGGCATCAGATACGCAGTATTTT.

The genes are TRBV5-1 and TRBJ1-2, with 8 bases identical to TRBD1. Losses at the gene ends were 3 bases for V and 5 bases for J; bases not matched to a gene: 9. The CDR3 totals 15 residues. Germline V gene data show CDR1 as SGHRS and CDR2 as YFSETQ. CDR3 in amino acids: CASSSGGTGIYGYTF. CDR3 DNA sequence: TGCGCCAGCAGCTCCGGCGGGACAGGTATTTATGGCTACACCTTC.

CDR3 residues: CASILAGGGTGELFF. In DNA, the CDR3 is TGTGCCAGCATCTTAGCGGGGGGGGGCACCGGGGAGCTGTTTTTT. The genes are TRBV6-6 and TRBJ2-2; 11 positions agree with TRBD2. The CDR3 sequence is 15 residues long. With V trimmed by 7 bases and J by 4 bases, 5 bases remained unmatched. CDR1 is MNHNY and CDR2 is SVGAGI in the germline V gene (reference sequence).

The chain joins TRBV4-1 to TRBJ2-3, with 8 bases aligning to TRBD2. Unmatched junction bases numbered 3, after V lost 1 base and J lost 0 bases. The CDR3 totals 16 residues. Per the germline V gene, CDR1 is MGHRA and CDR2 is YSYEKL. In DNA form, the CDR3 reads TGCGCCAGCAGCCAAGTGGCTAGCGGGAGCACAGATACGCAGTATTTT. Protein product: CASSQVASGSTDTQYF.

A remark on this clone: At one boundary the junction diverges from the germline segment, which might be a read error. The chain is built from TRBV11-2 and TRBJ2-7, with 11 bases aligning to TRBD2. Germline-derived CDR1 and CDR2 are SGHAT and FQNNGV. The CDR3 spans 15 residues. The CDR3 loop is CASSLAGGPRHEQYF. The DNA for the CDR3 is TGTGCCAGCAGTTTAGCGGGAGGGCCGAGGCACGAGCAGTACTTC.

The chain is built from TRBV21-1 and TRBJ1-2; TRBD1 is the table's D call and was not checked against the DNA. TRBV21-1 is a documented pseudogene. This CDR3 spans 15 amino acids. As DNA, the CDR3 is TGTGCCAACAACCCGGGACAGGCAGGGGACTATGGCTACACCTTC. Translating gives CANNPGQAGDYGYTF.

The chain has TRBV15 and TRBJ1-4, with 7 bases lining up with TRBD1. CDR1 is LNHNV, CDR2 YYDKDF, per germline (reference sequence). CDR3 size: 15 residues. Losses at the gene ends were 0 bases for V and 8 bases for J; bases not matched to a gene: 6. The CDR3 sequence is CATSRDEGAGEKLFF. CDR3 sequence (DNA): TGTGCCACCAGCAGAGATGAGGGGGCGGGAGAAAAACTGTTTTTT.

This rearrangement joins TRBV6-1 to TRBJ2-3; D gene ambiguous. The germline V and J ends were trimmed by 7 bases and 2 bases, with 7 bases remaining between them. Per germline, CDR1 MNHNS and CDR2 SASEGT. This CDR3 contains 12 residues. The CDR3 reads CASTHFTDTQYF. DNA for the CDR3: TGTGCCAGCACCCATTTCACAGATACGCAGTATTTT.

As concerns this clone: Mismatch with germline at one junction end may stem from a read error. The CDR3: CASGLGQGSYEQYF. CDR3 nucleotide sequence: TGTGCCAGCGGTTTGGGACAGGGGTCCTACGAGCAGTACTTC. This sequence joins TRBV27 and TRBJ2-7, with TRBD1 identical over 10 bases. The CDR3 consists of 14 residues. CDR1 and CDR2 (germline): MNHEY, SMNVEV (reference sequence).

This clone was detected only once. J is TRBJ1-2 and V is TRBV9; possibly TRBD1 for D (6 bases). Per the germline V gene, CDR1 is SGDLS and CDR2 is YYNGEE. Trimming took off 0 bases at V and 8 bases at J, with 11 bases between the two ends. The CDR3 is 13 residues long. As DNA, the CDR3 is TGTGCCAGCAGCGTAGCTACAGGGAAAGGCTACACCTTC. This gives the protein CASSVATGKGYTF.

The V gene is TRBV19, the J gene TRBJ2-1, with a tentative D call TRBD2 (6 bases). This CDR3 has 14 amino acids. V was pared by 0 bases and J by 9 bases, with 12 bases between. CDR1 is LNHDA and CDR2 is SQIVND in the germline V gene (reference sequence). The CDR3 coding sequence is TGTGCCAGTAGTATAGATAGGGACTTTGGTGAGCAGTTCTTC. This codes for CASSIDRDFGEQFF.